Sequencing of this T cell receptor (beta chain) was carried out in a study of shared T cell receptors in the human thymus. Here immunoSEQ multiplex PCR was the method, and the copy in TCRdb shows in-frame clones only, minus some. The repertoire consists of hundreds of thousands of clones, with more than 75% occurring once and the leading ten covering over 0.008%. This clone occurred a few times. From germline, CDR1 is SQVTM and CDR2 ANQGSEA. Trimming cost V 7 bases and J 0 bases, with 15 bases left between them. The CDR3 extends over 14 amino acids. This sample was also put to use in a study of human thymus T cells. From that paper: The sample donors, healthy Finnish infants, were having corrective surgery for congenital heart defects. Thymic material originated from resections removed in the course of corrective heart surgery. There were highly overlapping thymic repertoires among unrelated individuals, as related research reported.

This chain joins TRBV29-1 and TRBJ1-1; tentatively, D is TRBD1 (6 bases). The source material was thymocytes. This sequence originates from a boy under three years old with a congenital heart defect. The CDR3 coding sequence is TGCAGCGCCGGGGGCCGGGGGGTGAACACTGAAGCTTTCTTT. This sequence encodes CSAGGRGVNTEAFF.